This T cell receptor beta chain was recovered during a study of T cell responses to AZD1222 COVID-19 vaccine. The overall study: Timing groups of about 4 and about 12 weeks for second doses were pooled. Regarding the study as a whole: Clonal diversity was possibly underestimated, and the donors were mostly white British, with more females. Spike was spanned by vaccine-associated CD4 TCRs, with dominance at 160-218 and 743-854. Seropositive AZD1222 recipients at baseline numbered only 6 or 7.

Generated by immunoSEQ multiplex PCR, the TCRdb table keeps only in-frame clones and is missing some. Found here are under 95,000 clones, over 75% of them singletons; the top ten hold about 15%. This clone was counted once. Its antigen is currently unknown. Germline V gene data show CDR1 as SGDLS and CDR2 as YYNGEE. The CDR3 consists of 14 residues. Trimming stripped 3 bases from V and 4 bases from J, with 11 bases between. The sequence was collected from an adult in good health. The specimen was peripheral blood, collected on day 0 of AZD1222 vaccination. The chain has TRBV9 and TRBJ1-3, with D hard to call. Here the CDR3 reads CASSGAAAGNTIYF. DNA for the CDR3: TGTGCCAGCAGCGGGGCAGCAGCAGGAAACACCATATATTTT.